Each of the 21 T cell receptor beta chains below was sequenced from the same sample in a study of technical replicates of blood from several donors. Generated by immunoSEQ multiplex PCR, the TCRdb table keeps only in-frame clones and is missing some. The sample shows over 10,000 clones, about 94% of them seen only once. The source material was PBMCs. All receptors come from a human donor in good health.

CDR3: CASSPGTAGNTIYF. CDR3 DNA sequence: TGCGCCAGCAGCCCAGGGACAGCTGGAAACACCATATATTTT. The genes are TRBV5-1 and TRBJ1-3; 7 nucleotides align to TRBD1. There are 14 residues in the CDR3. Per the germline V gene, CDR1 is SGHRS and CDR2 is YFSETQ. V lost 4 bases and J lost 2; bases outside the gene matches: 3.

The CDR3 DNA reads as TGTGCCAGCAGCTTAACTAGCTTCCCCAACGAGCAGTACTTC. Its translation is CASSLTSFPNEQYF. V gene TRBV11-2 combines with J gene TRBJ2-7, with D possibly TRBD2 on 6 matching bases. The V gene lost 2 bases and the J gene lost 5 bases, with 13 bases spanning the gap. Germline-derived CDR1 and CDR2 are SGHAT and FQNNGV. This CDR3 region has 14 residues.

Details on this clone: The junction does not match germline at one end; this may be a read error. This chain links TRBV11-3 with TRBJ2-1; D is possibly TRBD2 (6 bases). The CDR3 covers 13 residues. CDR1 is SGHNT, CDR2 YENEEA, per germline. The DNA of the CDR3 is TGTGCCAGCAGCGTAGAGGCGGGATCCGTCCAGTTCTTC. Its translation: CASSVEAGSVQFF.

This chain links TRBV7-7 with TRBJ2-1; 8 bases are shared with TRBD2. The CDR3 consists of 15 residues. V trimming: 1 base; J trimming: 6 bases; junction bases outside the gene matches: 5. Germline assignment: CDR1 SSHAT and CDR2 FNYEAQ (reference sequence). The CDR3 spells CASSLGFSGTNEQFF. The CDR3 DNA follows: TGTGCCAGCAGCTTAGGTTTTAGCGGGACCAATGAGCAGTTCTTC.

This clone has only one observation. The V gene is TRBV5-6, the J gene TRBJ1-2, with no clear D. This CDR3 is 16 amino acids long. Per germline, CDR1 SGHDT and CDR2 YYEEEE. Trimming left V 0 bases short and J 3 bases short, with 15 bases between. CDR3 region: CASSLVGNPGDYGYTF. The CDR3, as DNA: TGTGCCAGCAGCTTGGTCGGGAATCCCGGGGACTATGGCTACACCTTC.

The gene calls are TRBV21-1 and TRBJ2-7; the DNA was not compared with TRBD1, the D call given in the table. TRBV21-1 is shown as a pseudogene. The CDR3 covers 15 residues. The CDR3 protein is CASSPPGETGGEQYF. The CDR3 nucleotides are TGTGCCAGCAGCCCACCCGGGGAGACAGGGGGCGAGCAGTACTTC.

The chain uses TRBV27 and TRBJ1-4; TRBD1 matches at 7 bases. V lost 3 bases and J lost 6; bases outside the gene matches: 13. Per germline, CDR1 MNHEY and CDR2 SMNVEV (reference sequence). The CDR3 has 17 amino acids. The CDR3 is CASSFPFDRVLYEKLFF. CDR3 DNA: TGTGCCAGCAGTTTCCCGTTCGACAGGGTTCTGTATGAAAAACTGTTTTTT.

The chain couples TRBV30 to TRBJ1-2; TRBD1 matches at 10 bases. Germline-derived CDR1 and CDR2 are GTSNPN and SVGIG (reference sequence). The CDR3 consists of 13 residues. Trimming cost V 5 bases and J 6 bases; bases outside gene matches: 6. CDR3 sequence: CAWEGQGPDGYTF. The CDR3, as DNA: TGTGCCTGGGAGGGACAGGGGCCAGATGGCTACACCTTC.

This clone was detected only once. The genes are TRBV5-1 and TRBJ2-7; possibly TRBD1 for D (5 bases). The germline V gene has CDR1 SGHRS and CDR2 YFSETQ. V lost 0 bases and J 3 bases, leaving 13 bases between the germline ends. The CDR3 spans 15 residues. DNA of the CDR3: TGCGCCAGCAGCTTGGCTCAGGGCGCGATCTACGAGCAGTACTTC. This gives the protein CASSLAQGAIYEQYF.

This clone rates as medium-sized. V is TRBV10-2 and J is TRBJ1-1, with D maybe TRBD1 (5 bases). CDR1 is WSHSY, CDR2 SAAADI, per germline. The CDR3 runs to 13 residues. Trimming left V 6 bases short and J 1 base short, with 9 bases between. CDR3 in amino acids: CASRQAPNTEAFF. The CDR3 coding sequence is TGCGCCAGCAGACAGGCCCCGAACACTGAAGCTTTCTTT.

V gene TRBV29-1 combines with J gene TRBJ2-5; possibly TRBD1 for D (5 bases). Germline lookup yields CDR1 SQVTM and CDR2 ANQGSEA. The CDR3 has 13 residues. Trimming took off 1 base at V and 4 bases at J, with 10 bases between the two ends. DNA of the CDR3: TGCAGCGTTGAAGGTGAAGGGGCAGAGACCCAGTACTTC. It specifies CSVEGEGAETQYF. The full variable domain, its missing parts supplied by reference TRBV29-1 and TRBJ2-5, is SAVISQKPSRDICQRGTSLTIQCQVDSQVTMMFWYRQQPGQSLTLIATANQGSEATYESGFVIDKFPISRPNLTFSTLTVSNMSPEDSSIYLCSVEGEGAETQYFGPGTRLLVL.

The chain couples TRBV29-1 to TRBJ1-4; 7 nucleotides agree with TRBD1. Trimming cost V 5 bases and J 4 bases; bases outside gene matches: 13. The length of the CDR3 is 16 residues. Per germline, CDR1 SQVTM and CDR2 ANQGSEA. CDR3 nucleotides: TGCAGCGTTCAGGGGACGGTCACAGGGGATAATGAAAAACTGTTTTTT. Protein product: CSVQGTVTGDNEKLFF. Based on the CDR3 plus reference TRBV29-1 and TRBJ1-4, the full variable domain is SAVISQKPSRDICQRGTSLTIQCQVDSQVTMMFWYRQQPGQSLTLIATANQGSEATYESGFVIDKFPISRPNLTFSTLTVSNMSPEDSSIYLCSVQGTVTGDNEKLFFGSGTQLSVL.

The chain links TRBV5-1 to TRBJ2-1; 7 nucleotides line up with TRBD1. The CDR3 length is 13 residues. The trim removed 6 bases at V and 6 bases at J, leaving 6 bases unmatched. From germline, CDR1 is SGHRS and CDR2 YFSETQ. The CDR3 DNA sequence: TGCGCCAGCAATCGGGCAGGGGGCAATGAGCAGTTCTTC. It specifies CASNRAGGNEQFF.

This sequence joins TRBV6-5 and TRBJ2-7; D perhaps matches TRBD2 (5 bases). Trimming removed 2 bases at V and 3 bases at J, with 14 bases between. CDR3 size: 15 residues. CDR1 and CDR2 (germline): MNHEY, SVGAGI. The CDR3 region is CASSYADSRGYEQYF. In nucleotides, the CDR3 is TGTGCCAGCAGTTACGCTGACTCCCGGGGCTACGAGCAGTACTTC.

This chain uses TRBV6-5 with TRBJ2-1; 7 nucleotides agree with TRBD2. V shed 5 bases and J 5 bases; nucleotides not matched to a gene: 6. The germline V gene encodes CDR1 MNHEY and CDR2 SVGAGI. This CDR3 is built from 14 residues. The CDR3 DNA reads TGTGCCAGCAGTCTAAGCGGGATCCACAATGAGCAGTTCTTC. Amino acids: CASSLSGIHNEQFF.

The chain has TRBV18 and TRBJ2-6, with 7 bases fitting TRBD1. The CDR3 covers 21 residues. The junction had 16 bases not matched to a gene; V was cut back by 2 bases and J by 0 bases. From germline, CDR1 is KGHSH and CDR2 LQKENI. CDR3 DNA sequence: TGTGCCAGCTCACCAGCGTCTCGTACTAGGACAGGAGGCTCTGGGGCCAACGTCCTGACTTTC. Protein: CASSPASRTRTGGSGANVLTF.

The chain uses TRBV5-5 and TRBJ2-7, with D tentatively TRBD2 (5 bases). Germline V lookup: CDR1 SGHKS, CDR2 YYEKEE (reference sequence). V was shortened by 1 base and J by 4 bases, with 6 bases between the two germline ends. The length of the CDR3 is 12 residues. CDR3 residues: CASSLSGYEQYF. CDR3 DNA sequence: TGTGCCAGCAGCTTGTCGGGGTACGAGCAGTACTTC. Based on the CDR3 plus reference TRBV5-5 and TRBJ2-7, the full variable domain is DAGVTQSPTHLIKTRGQQVTLRCSPISGHKSVSWYQQVLGQGPQFIFQYYEKEERGRGNFPDRFSARQFPNYSSELNVNALLLGDSALYLCASSLSGYEQYFGPGTRLTVT.

This chain uses TRBV19 with TRBJ2-3; 10 bases agree with TRBD1. V lost 6 bases, J lost 4 bases, and 10 bases stayed unmatched. The CDR3 contains 16 residues. Per the germline V gene, CDR1 is LNHDA and CDR2 is SQIVND (reference sequence). CDR3 region: CASRTPPGTGADTQYF. CDR3 sequence (DNA): TGTGCCAGTAGAACCCCTCCCGGGACAGGGGCAGATACGCAGTATTTT.

The chain couples TRBV29-1 to TRBJ2-7, with 11 bases identical to TRBD2. The CDR3 covers 13 residues. V trimming: 7 bases; J trimming: 5 bases; junction bases outside the gene matches: 7. Germline V gene lookup returns CDR1 SQVTM and CDR2 ANQGSEA. CDR3 residues: CSASGRLNHEQYF. CDR3 DNA: TGCAGCGCTAGCGGGAGGCTGAACCACGAGCAGTACTTC.

This sequence joins TRBV28 and TRBJ2-7; a possible D gene is TRBD2 (5 bases). CDR1 is MDHEN and CDR2 is SYDVKM in the germline V gene. The length of the CDR3 is 14 residues. With 2 bases removed from V and 2 bases from J, the gap between germline ends came to 10 bases. The CDR3, as DNA: TGTGCCAGCAGTTTAATGGGAGAAACCTACGAGCAGTACTTC. Residues: CASSLMGETYEQYF.

This chain connects TRBV30 to TRBJ2-3, with D possibly TRBD2 on 6 matching bases. This CDR3 contains 14 residues. Between the trimmed V and J ends, which lost 2 bases and 2 bases, there was a span of 11 bases. Germline loops: CDR1 GTSNPN, CDR2 SVGIG (reference sequence). The CDR3 DNA reads as TGTGCCTGGAGTACGGGACTCTTCACAGATACGCAGTATTTT. Its translation is CAWSTGLFTDTQYF.